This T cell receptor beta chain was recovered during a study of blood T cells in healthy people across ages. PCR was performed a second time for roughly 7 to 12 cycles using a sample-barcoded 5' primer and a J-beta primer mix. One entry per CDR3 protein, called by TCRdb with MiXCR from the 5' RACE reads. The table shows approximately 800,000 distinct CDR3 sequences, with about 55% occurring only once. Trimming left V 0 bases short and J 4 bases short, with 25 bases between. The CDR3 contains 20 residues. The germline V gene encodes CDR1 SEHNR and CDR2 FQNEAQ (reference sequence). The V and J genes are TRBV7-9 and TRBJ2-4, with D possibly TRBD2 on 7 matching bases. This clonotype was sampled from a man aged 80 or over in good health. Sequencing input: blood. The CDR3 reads CASSLALSWGAAGAKNIQYF. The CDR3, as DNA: TGTGCCAGCAGCTTAGCGCTGAGTTGGGGGGCCGCGGGGGCGAAAAACATTCAGTACTTC.